The rows below give T cell receptor beta chains drawn from one sample of a study of CD4 and CD8 cells across lung adenocarcinoma regions. TCRdb reprocessed the PCR reads via MiXCR and lists one record per CDR3 protein. The sample includes some 3,500 distinct CDR3 sequences, 50% to 75% seen only once; the top ten take roughly 18%. Material: CD8+ T cells from the margin of a lung tumor. The source is a female donor with lung adenocarcinoma. The CD4 and CD8 labels of this study may be unreliable. Each CDR3 is given with its conserved first and last residue. A D gene is named only where the DNA matches it firmly. Some rows have no size entry. The others give once, few or many, or a class for an expanded clone.

-	-	TRBV6-1	TRBJ2-5	CASSETTDEQYF	TGTGCCAGCAGTGAGACGACAGATGAGCAGTACTTC
few	-	TRBV6-1	TRBJ1-4	CASSLNYDGGVSEKLFF	TGTGCCAGCAGCCTCAACTACGACGGGGGGGTGAGTGAAAAACTGTTTTTT
-	TRBD2	TRBV6-5	TRBJ2-2	CASSYSGGVGTGELFF	TGTGCCAGCAGTTACTCGGGAGGGGTTGGCACCGGGGAGCTGTTTTTT
-	-	TRBV7-2	TRBJ1-2	CASSLGGRAEGYTF	TGTGCCAGCAGCTTAGGGGGCAGGGCGGAGGGCTACACCTTC
-	-	TRBV6-1	TRBJ2-1	CASSTGPRNEQFF	TGTGCCAGCAGTACGGGACCCAGGAATGAGCAGTTCTTC
few	TRBD2	TRBV29-1	TRBJ2-1	CSVERLAGLNEQFF	TGCAGCGTTGAACGGCTAGCGGGGCTTAATGAGCAGTTCTTC
-	TRBD2	TRBV6-5	TRBJ2-7	CASSSGTSRSYEQYF	TGTGCCAGCAGTTCCGGGACTAGCAGATCCTACGAGCAGTACTTC
-	-	TRBV6-5	TRBJ2-1	CASSYAGQSDEQFF	TGTGCCAGCAGTTACGCAGGACAGTCCGATGAGCAGTTCTTC
-	-	TRBV6-1	TRBJ1-6	CASSEGDSNHSPLHF	TGTGCCAGCAGTGAAGGTGACAGCAATCATTCACCCCTCCACTTT
medium-sized	TRBD2	TRBV5-1	TRBJ2-1	CASSLDSGSGNEQFF	TGCGCCAGCAGCTTGGATAGCGGGAGTGGTAATGAGCAGTTCTTC